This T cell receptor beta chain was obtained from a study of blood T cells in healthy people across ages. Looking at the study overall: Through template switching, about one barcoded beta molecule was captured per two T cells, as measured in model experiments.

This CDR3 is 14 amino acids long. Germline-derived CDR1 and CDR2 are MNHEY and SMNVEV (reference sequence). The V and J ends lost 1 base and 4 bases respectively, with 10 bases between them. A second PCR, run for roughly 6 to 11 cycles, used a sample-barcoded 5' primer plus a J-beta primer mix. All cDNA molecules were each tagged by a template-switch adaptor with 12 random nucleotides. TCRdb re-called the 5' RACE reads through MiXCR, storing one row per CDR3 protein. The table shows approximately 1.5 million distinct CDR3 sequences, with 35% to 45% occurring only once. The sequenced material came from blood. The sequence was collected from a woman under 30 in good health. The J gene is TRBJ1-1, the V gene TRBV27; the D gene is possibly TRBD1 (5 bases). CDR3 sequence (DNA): TGTGCCAGCAGTTTATGGCGGGGACGCACTGAAGCTTTCTTT. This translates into CASSLWRGRTEAFF.